This entry features one TCR beta chain sequence. Clones were sequenced by immunoSEQ multiplex PCR, and TCRdb holds only the in-frame ones, with some missing. The profile shows about 220,000 clones, around 80% of them singletons. Trimming shortened V by 5 bases and J by 8 bases, and 16 bases separated the two germline ends. Germline CDR1 MNHEY, CDR2 SVGEGT. This CDR3 contains 14 residues. The record originates from a study of blood T cell repertoires in COVID-19. The sequence came from a young man with active or convalescent COVID-19. The rearrangement joins TRBV6-2 or TRBV6-3 to TRBJ1-3; D possibly corresponds to TRBD1 (5 bases). The sample was peripheral blood. CDR3 in DNA: TGTGCCAGCAGTCTGCGGGACCGCCGAGACACCATATATTTT. Protein product: CASSLRDRRDTIYF.